The next 19 T cell receptor beta chains were all read from a single sample in a study of technical replicates of blood from a handful of donors. Repertoires were generated with immunoSEQ multiplex PCR, while TCRdb's copy carries only in-frame clones and drops some. The table records around 80,000 clones, about 96% of them present only once. The sample comprised T cells isolated from PBMCs. Source of these receptors: a human donor in good health.

This chain links TRBV28 with TRBJ2-3, with TRBD1 as a possible D gene (6 bases). The length of the CDR3 is 15 residues. CDR1 MDHEN and CDR2 SYDVKM come from the germline V gene. Trimming stripped 5 bases from V and 0 bases from J, with 12 bases between. This CDR3 reads CASSPGQSSTDTQYF. The CDR3 DNA reads as TGTGCCAGCAGTCCTGGACAGTCTAGCACAGATACGCAGTATTTT.

The genes are TRBV4-1 and TRBJ2-1; 8 nucleotides align to TRBD2. V was pared by 1 base and J by 7 bases, with 15 bases of the junction left unmatched. Germline loops: CDR1 MGHRA, CDR2 YSYEKL. This CDR3 is built from 18 residues. CDR3 sequence (DNA): TGCGCCAGCAGCCAAGTTGACTTAGGGCTAGCGGGCGCTAATGAGCAGTTCTTC. It is translated as CASSQVDLGLAGANEQFF.

The CDR3 DNA follows: TGTGCCAGCAGTTTCTCAAGGGACAGGGGGCAGGTAGGACTGTTTTTT. Protein: CASSFSRDRGQVGLFF. This sequence joins TRBV27 and TRBJ1-4; 12 nucleotides match TRBD1. In germline, CDR1 is MNHEY, CDR2 SMNVEV (reference sequence). This CDR3 is built from 16 residues. Trimming took 3 bases from V and 13 from J; bases not matched to a gene: 12. Based on the CDR3 plus reference TRBV27 and TRBJ1-4, the full variable domain is EAQVTQNPRYLITVTGKKLTVTCSQNMNHEYMSWYRQDPGLGLRQIYYSMNVEVTDKGDVPEGYKVSRKEKRNFPLILESPSPNQTSLYFCASSFSRDRGQVGLFFGSGTQLSVL.

CDR3 amino acids: CASSQDRAPYEQYF. DNA for the CDR3: TGCGCCAGCAGCCAAGATCGAGCGCCCTACGAGCAGTACTTC. The J gene is TRBJ2-7, the V gene TRBV4-3, with D hard to call. Germline assignment: CDR1 LGHNA and CDR2 YSLEER. V gave up 0 bases and J gave up 2 bases, with 8 bases separating them. CDR3 length: 14 residues.

In DNA form, the CDR3 reads TGTGCCAGCAGCTTAGATCAGGGGAGTGAAGCTTTCTTT. Amino acid sequence: CASSLDQGSEAFF. The V and J genes are TRBV11-3 and TRBJ1-1, with D perhaps TRBD1 (6 bases). Germline V CDR1 and CDR2: SGHNT, YENEEA. The CDR3 length is 13 residues. V lost 0 bases to trimming and J lost 7 bases, with 9 bases between them.

The chain employs TRBV6-1 and TRBJ2-7; tentative D call: TRBD1 (6 bases). Germline-derived CDR1 and CDR2 are MNHNS and SASEGT. The CDR3 consists of 14 residues. V was clipped by 5 bases and J by 3 bases, with 14 bases between them. The CDR3 sequence: CASSTGTRVYEQYF. The CDR3 DNA follows: TGTGCCAGCAGTACTGGGACAAGGGTCTACGAGCAGTACTTC.

The rearrangement uses TRBV11-3 and TRBJ2-7, with 9 positions matching TRBD2. Germline CDR1 reads SGHNT; CDR2 reads YENEEA. This CDR3 has 13 residues. The junction had 7 bases not matched to a gene; V was cut back by 6 bases and J by 7 bases. CDR3 DNA: TGTGCCAGCAGACCTAGCGGGACGGGTGAGCAGTACTTC. Its protein is CASRPSGTGEQYF.

J is TRBJ2-7 and V is TRBV6-5; possible D gene TRBD2, 5 bases. Germline-derived CDR1 and CDR2 are MNHEY and SVGAGI. V was pared by 5 bases and J by 3 bases, with 5 bases between. The CDR3 consists of 11 residues. CDR3 in DNA: TGTGCCAGCAGTGAGGGCTACGAGCAGTACTTC. This encodes CASSEGYEQYF.

A note on this clone: Other DNA sequences of this sample code for an identical CDR3. The chain has TRBV6-5 and TRBJ2-1; TRBD2 aligns across 8 bases. Trimming took 6 bases from V and 0 from J; bases not matched to a gene: 1. Germline values: CDR1 MNHEY, CDR2 SVGAGI. The CDR3 spans 14 residues. The CDR3 nucleotides read TGTGCCAGCAGAAGCGGGAGCTCCTACAATGAGCAGTTCTTC. Its protein is CASRSGSSYNEQFF.

V usage is TRBV20-1 and J usage is TRBJ2-1; D gene unclear. The V and J ends lost 0 bases and 8 bases respectively, with 5 bases between them. This CDR3 has 11 amino acids. Germline CDR1 and CDR2: DFQATT and SNEGSKA (reference sequence). CDR3 DNA: TGCAGTGCTAGAGATATAGATGAGCAGTTCTTC. As protein: CSARDIDEQFF.

This clone appeared once. This chain connects TRBV2 to TRBJ1-5, with no clear D. V lost 0 bases to trimming and J lost 3 bases, with 9 bases between them. The CDR3 extends over 15 amino acids. Germline CDR1 and CDR2: SNHLY and FYNNEI. CDR3 sequence (DNA): TGTGCCAGCAGTGAAGCTTATAGTGCCAATCAGCCCCAGCATTTT. Translating gives CASSEAYSANQPQHF.

V is TRBV7-9 and J is TRBJ1-2, with 7 nucleotides matching TRBD1. CDR1 and CDR2 (germline): SEHNR, FQNEAQ (reference sequence). J was trimmed by 8 bases and V by 2 bases; bases with no gene match: 14. This CDR3 has 16 amino acids. The CDR3 region is CASSLSSGQHIRGYTF. The CDR3 nucleotides read TGTGCCAGCAGCTTATCCTCGGGACAGCATATAAGAGGCTACACCTTC.

This clone was counted only a few times. The chain is built from TRBV2 and TRBJ1-2, with 7 bases lining up with TRBD1. J lost 8 bases, V lost 6 bases, and 9 bases had no gene match. The CDR3 has 13 amino acids. Germline V gene lookup returns CDR1 SNHLY and CDR2 FYNNEI. CDR3 amino acids: CASRAWDRFGYTF. The CDR3 DNA reads TGTGCCAGCAGAGCGTGGGACAGATTCGGCTACACCTTC.

This clone showed up just once. V is TRBV7-2 and J is TRBJ1-3, with TRBD1 matching over 9 bases. V was clipped by 1 base and J by 4 bases; unmatched bases: 11. Germline V gene sequence: CDR1 SGHTA, CDR2 FQGNSA. The CDR3 loop spans 18 amino acids. The chain's CDR3 is CASSLVAGGQGGGNTIYF. CDR3 coding DNA: TGTGCCAGCAGCTTAGTCGCGGGGGGACAGGGCGGAGGAAACACCATATATTTT.

This chain joins TRBV19 and TRBJ2-2; weak D call: TRBD1 (8 bases). There are 13 residues in the CDR3. V was trimmed by 6 bases and J by 7 bases, leaving 12 bases between them. In germline, CDR1 is LNHDA, CDR2 SQIVND (reference sequence). For the CDR3, the DNA is TGTGCCAGTAGGGGGGGGACAGGCGGGGAGCTGTTTTTT. Translation gives CASRGGTGGELFF.

This clone was seen a handful of times. The J gene is TRBJ1-1, the V gene TRBV29-1, with no clear D. Trimming took off 0 bases at V and 11 bases at J, with 4 bases between the two ends. CDR1 is SQVTM and CDR2 is ANQGSEA in the germline V gene. The CDR3 extends over 9 amino acids. CDR3 protein: CSVEERAFF. Here the CDR3 DNA reads TGCAGCGTTGAAGAGCGGGCTTTCTTT.

This sequence joins TRBV6-5 and TRBJ2-7; D call uncertain. This CDR3 has 11 residues. The germline CDR1 and CDR2 sequences are MNHEY and SVGAGI. The V and J ends lost 5 bases and 4 bases respectively, with 6 bases between them. The CDR3 protein is CASSTTYEQYF. The CDR3 bases are TGTGCCAGCAGTACCACTTACGAGCAGTACTTC.

The V and J genes are TRBV7-3 and TRBJ2-1; perhaps TRBD1 as D (5 bases). CDR3 length equals 15 residues. Germline V lookup: CDR1 SGHTA, CDR2 FQGTGA. Trimming shortened V by 5 bases and J by 4 bases, and 15 bases separated the two germline ends. DNA for the CDR3: TGTGCCAGCAGCCGAATTTCGACAGCATACAATGAGCAGTTCTTC. Its translation is CASSRISTAYNEQFF.

The V gene is TRBV4-2, the J gene TRBJ2-7; 8 nucleotides align to TRBD2. Germline values: CDR1 LGHNA, CDR2 YNFKEQ. The CDR3 runs to 14 residues. With 5 bases clipped from V and 3 bases from J, the junction kept 6 bases outside the gene matches. This CDR3 is CASSYPGLDYEQYF. CDR3 DNA sequence: TGTGCCAGCAGCTATCCGGGACTAGACTACGAGCAGTACTTC.